A selection of T cell receptor beta chains follows, all from one sample in a study of blood T cell repertoires in COVID-19. Profiling relied on immunoSEQ multiplex PCR, and the TCRdb table lists in-frame clones only, not all of them. The data contain about 270,000 clones, roughly nine tenths of them seen just once; the ten biggest clones take up about 8.7%. Sequencing used peripheral blood. The receptors were gathered from a man between 35 and 55 years old with active or convalescent COVID-19. Both conserved end residues are part of each CDR3. Fields, in order: clone size, J gene, D gene, V gene, CDR3 DNA, CDR3 protein. D genes are given only for firm matches. Expanded clones are given a class, and other clones once, few, many or no size at all.

size: few
J: TRBJ2-1
D: .
V: TRBV12-3/TRBV12-4
DNA: TGTGCCAGCAGTTCCGGACTCTCCAATGAGCAGTTCTTC
CDR3: CASSSGLSNEQFF

size: .
J: TRBJ2-1
D: TRBD2
V: TRBV10-3
DNA: TGTGCCATCAGAGACCAGGGCGGGGGGTACAATGAGCAGTTCTTC
CDR3: CAIRDQGGGYNEQFF

size: .
J: TRBJ2-1
D: TRBD2
V: TRBV24-1
DNA: TGTGCCACCAGTGATCGGGGACTAGCGGGCAGCAGGGGATACAATGAGCAGTTCTTC
CDR3: CATSDRGLAGSRGYNEQFF

size: .
J: TRBJ1-1
D: .
V: TRBV6-2/TRBV6-3
DNA: TGTGCCAGCAGTTACCTGGAGAATACTGAAGCTTTCTTT
CDR3: CASSYLENTEAFF

size: .
J: TRBJ1-6
D: .
V: TRBV3-1/TRBV3-2
DNA: TGTGCCAGCAGCCCGGACACTAATTCACCCCTCCACTTT
CDR3: CASSPDTNSPLHF

size: .
J: TRBJ2-1
D: .
V: TRBV6-6
DNA: TGTGCCAGCAGTGCCGGTATCGGGGTATACAATGAGCAGTTCTTC
CDR3: CASSAGIGVYNEQFF

size: once
J: TRBJ1-2
D: TRBD1
V: TRBV30
DNA: TGTGCCTGGCACAGGGGGAGCGCCTATGGCTACACCTTC
CDR3: CAWHRGSAYGYTF

size: .
J: TRBJ2-3
D: .
V: TRBV7-3
DNA: TGTGCCAGCAGCCAGGGGAGAGATACGCAGTATTTT
CDR3: CASSQGRDTQYF

size: .
J: TRBJ2-7
D: .
V: TRBV27
DNA: TGTGCCAGCCGGGTCCAGGGTTCTGGAAGCTACGAGCAGTACTTC
CDR3: CASRVQGSGSYEQYF

size: .
J: TRBJ1-1
D: TRBD1
V: TRBV7-2
DNA: TGTGCCAGCAGACCACAGGGGGAAGGGACTGAAGCTTTCTTT
CDR3: CASRPQGEGTEAFF

size: .
J: TRBJ1-1
D: TRBD1
V: TRBV9
DNA: TGTGCCAGCAGCGGACAGGGATTGGAGACTGAAGCTTTCTTT
CDR3: CASSGQGLETEAFF

size: .
J: TRBJ2-4
D: TRBD1
V: TRBV6-5
DNA: TGTGCCAGCAGAGTGGGACAGGACAAAAACATTCAGTACTTC
CDR3: CASRVGQDKNIQYF